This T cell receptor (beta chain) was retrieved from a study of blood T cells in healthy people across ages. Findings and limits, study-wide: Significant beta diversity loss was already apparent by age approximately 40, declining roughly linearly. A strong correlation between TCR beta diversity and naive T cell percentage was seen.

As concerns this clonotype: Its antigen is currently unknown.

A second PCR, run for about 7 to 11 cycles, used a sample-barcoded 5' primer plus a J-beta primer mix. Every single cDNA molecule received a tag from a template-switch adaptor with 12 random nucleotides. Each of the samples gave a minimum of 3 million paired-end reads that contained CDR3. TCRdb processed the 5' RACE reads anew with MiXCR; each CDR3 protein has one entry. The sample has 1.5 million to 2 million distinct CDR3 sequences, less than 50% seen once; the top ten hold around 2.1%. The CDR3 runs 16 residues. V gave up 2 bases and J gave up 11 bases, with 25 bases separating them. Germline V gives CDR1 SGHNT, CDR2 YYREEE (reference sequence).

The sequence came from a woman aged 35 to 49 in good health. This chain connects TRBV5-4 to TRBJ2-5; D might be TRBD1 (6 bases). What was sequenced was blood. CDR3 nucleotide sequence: TGTGCCAGCAGCTTTGCTACAGGGTGGCTTGGCAATGAGCAGTACTTC. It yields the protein CASSFATGWLGNEQYF.